This T cell receptor (beta chain) originates from a study of blood T cell repertoires in COVID-19. Whole-study context: COVID-19 samples collected from the United States, Italy and Spain covered acute and convalescent phases. The cDNA or gDNA used as material had been derived from T cells, B-cell-depleted T cells, or PBMCs.

Authors' processing steps: Amplified reference gene primers provided the basis for estimating nucleated cell counts. Libraries were prepared by immunoSEQ multiplex PCR; TCRdb keeps only in-frame clonotypes and omits some of them. The DNA gave D and trimming, while V, J and clone size come from that table. The sample lists about 20,000 clones; about 90% were seen once. The CDR3 has 16 amino acids. The V gene's germline CDR1 is SEHNR and CDR2 FQNEAQ (reference sequence). The J segment lost 8 bases and the V segment lost 5 bases, leaving 11 bases of the junction unmatched. Sequencing used peripheral blood. The chain has TRBV7-9 and TRBJ2-1; TRBD1 aligns across 11 bases. This TCR was sampled from a human donor in a cohort sampled during active COVID-19. The CDR3 DNA follows: TGTGCCAGCAGCCCTCGGACAGGGGGCTTGACTCATGAGCAGTTCTTC. Translating gives CASSPRTGGLTHEQFF.